The 24 T cell receptor beta chains given below trace back to one sample, sequenced in a study of T cell repertoires in cytomegalovirus infection. TCRdb independently ran MiXCR on the reads; one entry per CDR3 protein. The repertoire consists of hundreds of thousands of distinct CDR3 sequences, with 35% occurring once and the leading ten covering 2.5% to 3.5%. Sequencing was done on a sample of PBMCs. The receptor set was obtained from a human donor in good health (CMV status not recorded). Some clones in this sample may be carry-over from other donors' samples.

The chain's CDR3 is CATSSGSTGGNEKLFF. The CDR3 DNA is TGTGCCACCAGCAGCGGATCGACAGGCGGCAATGAAAAACTGTTTTTT. This sequence joins TRBV15 and TRBJ1-4; possibly TRBD1 for D (6 bases). V gave up 3 bases and J gave up 5 bases, with 16 bases separating them. Germline loops: CDR1 LNHNV, CDR2 YYDKDF (reference sequence). The CDR3 loop spans 16 amino acids.

This rearrangement joins TRBV12-3 or TRBV12-4 to TRBJ1-4; D possibly corresponds to TRBD1 (5 bases). V dropped 3 bases and J dropped 8 bases, with 10 bases sitting between them. The CDR3 has 13 residues. The CDR3 DNA follows: TGTGCCAGCAGTTTCAGGGTTCAGGAAAAACTGTTTTTT. Translated, it gives CASSFRVQEKLFF.

In the case of this clonotype: It may be a read error: a sequence one base away is much more abundant. A read error is likely, as this CDR3 ends without the conserved phenylalanine or tryptophan. The chain couples TRBV28 to TRBJ2-7; 7 bases match TRBD1. The germline V gene encodes CDR1 MDHEN and CDR2 SYDVKM. V was pared by 2 bases and J by 3 bases, with 10 bases of the junction left unmatched. The CDR3 consists of 16 residues. CDR3 region: CASSLLSGGQIYEQYL. The CDR3 DNA sequence: TGTGCCAGCAGTTTACTATCAGGGGGACAAATCTACGAGCAGTACTTA.

V gene TRBV10-3 combines with J gene TRBJ1-1; possible D gene TRBD1, 5 bases. The CDR3 spans 15 residues. Germline CDR1 and CDR2: ENHRY and SYGVKD. V lost 0 bases, J lost 1 base, and 9 bases lay in between. As DNA, the CDR3 is TGTGCCATCAGTGAGTCGGGACGAAAGAACACTGAAGCTTTCTTT. Protein product: CAISESGRKNTEAFF.

Only a few counts were recorded for this clonotype. V is TRBV24-1 and J is TRBJ2-3; 8 nucleotides line up with TRBD2. CDR1 and CDR2 from the germline V gene are KGHDR and SFDVKD. CDR3 length equals 17 residues. Trimming at V came to 0 bases and at J to 2 bases, leaving 6 bases not matched to a gene. CDR3: CATSDLQTGGYTDTQYF. The CDR3 DNA sequence: TGTGCCACCAGTGATTTGCAAACGGGAGGGTACACAGATACGCAGTATTTT.

This clonotype was recorded at least ten times. The rearrangement links TRBV7-2 to TRBJ1-5, with a possible D match to TRBD1 (5 bases). The V end was cut by 5 bases, the J end by 3 bases, with 14 bases between. This CDR3 has 15 residues. Germline-derived CDR1 and CDR2 are SGHTA and FQGNSA. The CDR3 coding sequence is TGTGCCAGCAGCCCCGGGACCCGGCCCAATCAGCCCCAGCATTTT. It encodes CASSPGTRPNQPQHF.

Note on this clonotype: In this CDR3 the conserved last residue, phenylalanine or tryptophan, is missing, so a read error is likely. The CDR3 region has the DNA TGTGCCAGCAGACGAGACAGGGCGGTTTTCGACGGAAACACCATATATGTT. Its protein product is CASRRDRAVFDGNTIYV. The rearrangement links TRBV6-6 to TRBJ1-3, with TRBD1 identical over 7 bases. This CDR3 is 17 amino acids long. The germline V gene has CDR1 MNHNY and CDR2 SVGAGI (reference sequence). Trimming took 6 bases from V and 4 from J; bases not matched to a gene: 15.

A word on this clonotype: One junction end does not reproduce the germline sequence, and a read error may be involved. DNA for the CDR3: TGTTCCAGCAGCTTCAGGGGAGCCCCCGGGGAGCTGTTTTTT. Amino acid sequence: CSSSFRGAPGELFF. J is TRBJ2-2 and V is TRBV11-3, with D tentatively TRBD1 (6 bases). CDR1 and CDR2 (germline): SGHNT, YENEEA. The CDR3 is 14 residues long. The full variable domain, in which reference TRBV11-3 and TRBJ2-2 provide the parts outside the CDR3, is EAGVVQSPRYKIIEKKQPVAFWCNPISGHNTLYWYLQNLGQGPELLIRYENEEAVDDSQLPKDRFSAERLKGVDSTLKIQPAELGDSAVYLCSSSFRGAPGELFFGEGSRLTVL.

This chain links TRBV6-2 or TRBV6-3 with TRBJ2-6; D not certain. Deletions cut 2 bases from V and 0 bases from J, with 5 bases between. The CDR3 spans 15 residues. In germline, CDR1 is MNHEY, CDR2 SVGEGT. This CDR3 is CASSYVRSGANVLTF. The CDR3 nucleotides are TGTGCCAGCAGTTACGTACGCTCTGGGGCCAACGTCCTGACTTTC.

Comments on this clonotype: No conserved phenylalanine or tryptophan is present at the end of the CDR3, so a read error is the likely explanation. Because the CDR3's place on the DNA is in doubt, the DNA is left out and the CDR3 is given as listed by TCRdb. The chain carries TRBV10-3 and TRBJ1-2; the D call in the table, TRBD1, was not verified against the DNA. The CDR3 spans 16 amino acids, including both terminal residues. Germline loops: CDR1 ENHRY, CDR2 SYGVKD. CDR3 in amino acids: CAISDSNGGTVYGYNL.

This clonotype has a handful of counts. The CDR3 DNA reads TGCAGTGCTAGAGATCGTGGGGGTCTCTCCTATAATTCACCCCTCCACTTT. Encoded protein: CSARDRGGLSYNSPLHF. The chain combines TRBV20-1 with TRBJ1-6; perhaps TRBD1 as D (5 bases). This CDR3 has 17 amino acids. Trimming removed 0 bases from V and 0 bases from J, with 12 bases in between. Germline V lookup: CDR1 DFQATT, CDR2 SNEGSKA (reference sequence).

CDR3 nucleotides: TGTGCCAGCAGCCAAACTAGACAGAGCTACGAGCAGTACTTC. Translation: CASSQTRQSYEQYF. This chain connects TRBV3-1 to TRBJ2-7; the D call may be TRBD1 or TRBD2 (5 bases each). Germline V lookup: CDR1 LGHDT, CDR2 YNNKEL (reference sequence). Trimming removed 2 bases from V and 3 bases from J, with 11 bases in between. This CDR3 spans 14 amino acids.

This chain connects TRBV7-2 to TRBJ1-1, with 8 bases fitting TRBD1. J gave up 4 bases and V 6 bases, and 7 bases lay outside the gene matches. Germline loops: CDR1 SGHTA, CDR2 FQGNSA. The length of the CDR3 is 14 residues. The CDR3 sequence: CASSRQGKGTEAFF. In nucleotides, the CDR3 is TGTGCCAGCAGTAGACAGGGGAAGGGCACTGAAGCTTTCTTT.

The chain carries TRBV12-3 or TRBV12-4 and TRBJ1-2; the D is unclear. The CDR3 is 15 amino acids. V gave up 3 bases and J gave up 0 bases, with 11 bases separating them. CDR3 loop: CASSFMVSANYGYTF. The CDR3 DNA sequence: TGTGCCAGCAGTTTTATGGTATCGGCTAACTATGGCTACACCTTC.

The J gene is TRBJ2-7, the V gene TRBV7-9; 8 bases match TRBD2. The CDR3 has 17 residues. The germline V gene has CDR1 SEHNR and CDR2 FQNEAQ (reference sequence). The ends lost 0 bases at V and 2 bases at J; junction bases unmatched: 9. CDR3 sequence (DNA): TGTGCCAGCAGCTTAGCTCAGGGGACTAGAAAAGCCTACGAGCAGTACTTC. Translated: CASSLAQGTRKAYEQYF.

This clonotype has just a few counts. The chain recombines TRBV10-3 with TRBJ1-1; 12 nucleotides agree with TRBD1. CDR3 length: 15 residues. With 6 bases clipped from V and 4 bases from J, the junction kept 6 bases outside the gene matches. Germline-derived CDR1 and CDR2 are ENHRY and SYGVKD. The CDR3 spells CAISLGTGGITEAFF. The DNA of the CDR3 is TGTGCCATCAGCCTTGGGACAGGGGGCATCACTGAAGCTTTCTTT.

In this sample, this clonotype turned up many times. This chain uses TRBV7-2 with TRBJ2-3, with TRBD1 identical over 10 bases. CDR3 length: 15 amino acids. Germline V gene lookup returns CDR1 SGHTA and CDR2 FQGNSA. V dropped 4 bases and J dropped 0; count of bases not matched to a gene: 1. For the CDR3, the DNA is TGTGCCAGCAGCTGGGGACAGGGGAGCACAGATACGCAGTATTTT. This translates into CASSWGQGSTDTQYF.

The gene calls are TRBV10-3 and TRBJ2-7; D remains unclear. Germline-derived CDR1 and CDR2 are ENHRY and SYGVKD. V was trimmed by 4 bases and J by 0 bases, leaving 7 bases between them. This CDR3 has 13 amino acids. The chain's CDR3 is CAISGERSYEQYF. The DNA for the CDR3 is TGTGCCATCAGTGGGGAACGCTCCTACGAGCAGTACTTC.

V usage is TRBV12-3 or TRBV12-4 and J usage is TRBJ1-5; D is possibly TRBD1 (5 bases). This CDR3 is 13 amino acids long. The ends were cut back, 6 bases at V and 5 bases at J, with 11 bases in the middle. This CDR3 reads CASREPGYQPQHF. CDR3 DNA sequence: TGTGCCAGCAGAGAGCCAGGGTATCAGCCCCAGCATTTT.

The chain uses TRBV2 and TRBJ1-5, with 10 bases fitting TRBD1. Germline trimming cut 7 bases from V and 4 bases from J; bases unmatched to any gene: 7. The CDR3 has 15 residues. Germline CDR1 and CDR2: SNHLY and FYNNEI. The CDR3 spells CASTFDRGRNQPQHF. As DNA, the CDR3 is TGTGCCAGCACCTTTGACAGGGGGCGAAATCAGCCCCAGCATTTT.

The chain carries TRBV7-8 and TRBJ2-7; either TRBD1 or TRBD2 may fit D (5 bases each). The length of the CDR3 is 16 residues. Germline CDR1 reads SGHVS; CDR2 reads FQNEAQ. V lost 5 bases, J lost 2 bases, and 19 bases lay in between. The CDR3 spells CASSPYSGAGTYEQYF. DNA of the CDR3: TGTGCCAGCAGCCCATATTCCGGGGCGGGTACCTACGAGCAGTACTTC. The variable domain in full, completed from reference TRBV7-8 and TRBJ2-7, reads GAGVSQSPRYKVAKRGQDVALRCDPISGHVSLFWYQQALGQGPEFLTYFQNEAQLDKSGLPSDRFFAERPEGSVSTLKIQRTQQEDSAVYLCASSPYSGAGTYEQYFGPGTRLTVT.

This sequence joins TRBV15 and TRBJ1-5; D not resolved. This CDR3 has 17 amino acids. Trimming stripped 1 base from V and 7 bases from J, with 20 bases between. The germline gives CDR1 LNHNV, CDR2 YYDKDF (reference sequence). Written as DNA, the CDR3 is TGTGCCACCAGCAGAGCCCAAGCCAGAGTTTCGGGCCAGCCCCAGCATTTT. This encodes CATSRAQARVSGQPQHF.

With regard to this clonotype: One end of the junction varies from germline; a read error may be responsible. This chain connects TRBV6-1 to TRBJ1-2; D ambiguous. The CDR3 is 14 amino acids. Germline CDR1 and CDR2: MNHNS and SASEGT. In nucleotides, the CDR3 is TGTGCCAGCAGATTGGGCACGATTCACTATGGCGACACCTTC. Encoded protein: CASRLGTIHYGDTF.

This clonotype was counted a few times. V is TRBV11-2 and J is TRBJ2-7; 8 bases agree with TRBD1. CDR3 length: 12 residues. Trimming removed 5 bases from V and 6 bases from J; junction bases left unmatched: 3. Germline lookup yields CDR1 SGHAT and CDR2 FQNNGV. CDR3 region: CASSRTGTEQYF. The CDR3 nucleotides are TGTGCCAGCAGCAGGACAGGGACCGAGCAGTACTTC. The full variable domain, with the rest looked up from reference TRBV11-2 and TRBJ2-7, is EAGVAQSPRYKIIEKRQSVAFWCNPISGHATLYWYQQILGQGPKLLIQFQNNGVVDDSQLPKDRFSAERLKGVDSTLKIQPAKLEDSAVYLCASSRTGTEQYFGPGTRLTVT.